This record looks at one T cell receptor beta chain sequence and its context. As yet, its antigen is unknown. All the people who gave samples were healthy bone marrow donors. The CDR3 consists of 13 residues. Per the germline V gene, CDR1 is MNHNS and CDR2 is SASEGT. The ends were cut back, 3 bases at V and 4 bases at J, with 9 bases in the middle. The PCR was carried out with 60 Vbeta primers and 13 Jbeta primers. The assay was immunoSEQ multiplex PCR, and TCRdb's table has in-frame clones only and misses some. The sample lists 110,000 to 150,000 clones; roughly 80% were seen once. This entry comes from a study of cytomegalovirus exposure and HLA in healthy donors. General study points: For TCR beta chains, V- and J-gene trimming was later linked to a missense DCLRE1C variant. No immune exposure information besides CMV serostatus was available. The authors enumerated over 150 TCR beta chains as linked to cytomegalovirus.

The chain has TRBV6-1 and TRBJ1-2; possibly TRBD1 for D (5 bases). Material: PBMCs. This receptor was obtained from a female donor in good health and CMV-seronegative. Here the CDR3 reads CASSETASYGYTF. In DNA, the CDR3 is TGTGCCAGCAGTGAGACAGCGAGCTATGGCTACACCTTC.